This paragraph reports one T cell receptor (beta chain). Antigen unknown. The data are from a study of monozygotic twins with inflammatory bowel disease. Study results and limitations: Support for a single strong signal or clonotype associated with IBD was absent.

Germline assignment: CDR1 SGHNT and CDR2 YYREEE (reference sequence). The CDR3 is made up of 15 amino acids. For each CDR3 protein, TCRdb gives one entry from its re-call of the 5' RACE reads, without DNA. The sample holds 440,000 or so distinct CDR3 sequences. Material: blood. The gene calls are TRBV5-4 and TRBJ1-2; the D gene TCRdb calls, TRBD1, cannot be checked with no DNA. This sequence originates from a human donor with ulcerative colitis or Crohn's disease, or a healthy co-twin of an affected twin (not recorded which). The CDR3: CASRLPGTGNYGYTF.